The 5 T cell receptor beta chains presented below share a single source sample, sequenced in a study of cytomegalovirus exposure and HLA in healthy donors. The table came from immunoSEQ multiplex PCR; TCRdb's copy has only in-frame clones and leaves some out. The table shows some 69,000 clones, with roughly 94% occurring only once. Material: PBMCs. These receptors were taken from a man younger than 35 in good health and CMV-seropositive.

In this sample, this clone turned up once. The V call is TRBV4-1, the J call TRBJ1-5; 7 bases are a match to TRBD1. Germline-derived CDR1 and CDR2 are MGHRA and YSYEKL. This CDR3 comprises 16 residues. J lost 2 bases, V lost 0 bases, and 4 bases had no gene match. The CDR3 is CASSQEGGRGNQPQHF. The CDR3 DNA follows: TGCGCCAGCAGCCAAGAAGGGGGCAGAGGCAATCAGCCCCAGCATTTT.

DNA for the CDR3: TGTGCCAGCAGCTTATCTTTTGGAACAGGAACAGCCAAAAACATTCAGTACTTC. Translation: CASSLSFGTGTAKNIQYF. The J gene is TRBJ2-4, the V gene TRBV7-9, with D possibly being TRBD1 (5 bases). Germline CDR1 SEHNR, CDR2 FQNEAQ (reference sequence). The length of the CDR3 is 18 residues. V was clipped by 2 bases and J by 0 bases, with 17 bases between them.

This chain connects TRBV2 to TRBJ2-5, with TRBD1 matching 7 bases. Germline V lookup: CDR1 SNHLY, CDR2 FYNNEI. V trimming: 9 bases; J trimming: 3 bases; junction bases outside the gene matches: 10. CDR3 size: 14 residues. The DNA of the CDR3 is TGTGCCAGAGCGTCCCTCGGGACAGAAGAGACCCAGTACTTC. Translated: CARASLGTEETQYF.

CDR3 protein: CASSSGQPNTGELFF. Here the CDR3 DNA reads TGTGCCAGCAGCTCCGGACAGCCCAACACCGGGGAGCTGTTTTTT. The V gene is TRBV7-9, the J gene TRBJ2-2; D might be TRBD1 (6 bases). Germline V gene sequence: CDR1 SEHNR, CDR2 FQNEAQ (reference sequence). V gave up 4 bases and J gave up 2 bases, with 11 bases separating them. The CDR3 loop spans 15 amino acids. The whole variable domain, filled in from reference TRBV7-9 and TRBJ2-2, reads DTGVSQNPRHKITKRGQNVTFRCDPISEHNRLYWYRQTLGQGPEFLTYFQNEAQLEKSRLLSDRFSAERPKGSFSTLEIQRTEQGDSAMYLCASSSGQPNTGELFFGEGSRLTVL.

Worth noting for this clone: At one of its ends the junction is not consistent with the germline gene, which may arise from a read error. V is TRBV20-1 and J is TRBJ1-4; D is perhaps TRBD1 (5 bases). Germline CDR1 DFQATT, CDR2 SNEGSKA (reference sequence). The CDR3 spans 11 residues. The CDR3 sequence: CSAQNGGTFLF. The CDR3 DNA reads as TGCAGTGCTCAAAATGGCGGGACCTTCCTTTTT.